A single sample gave rise to the 23 T cell receptor beta chains below, sequenced in a study of blood T cell repertoires in COVID-19. This table comes from immunoSEQ multiplex PCR, and its TCRdb copy is limited to in-frame clones, with some not included. The sample yields approximately 120,000 clones, about 80% seen once. Sequenced material: peripheral blood. Receptors were obtained from a human donor in a cohort sampled during active COVID-19.

V is TRBV7-9 and J is TRBJ2-3; D is possibly TRBD1 (5 bases). There are 16 residues in the CDR3. V was cut by 2 bases and J by 2 bases, with 14 bases left in between. CDR1 is SEHNR, CDR2 FQNEAQ, per germline (reference sequence). As DNA, the CDR3 is TGTGCCAGCAGCTTACTTAGGGGCGCCAACACAGATACGCAGTATTTT. Translation gives CASSLLRGANTDTQYF.

This chain uses TRBV5-1 with TRBJ1-1; tentative D call: TRBD1 (5 bases). From germline, CDR1 is SGHRS and CDR2 YFSETQ. V lost 9 bases and J 0 bases, leaving 18 bases between the germline ends. The length of the CDR3 is 15 residues. The CDR3 nucleotides are TGCGCCACCACATGGGGCCCAGCCCTGAACACTGAAGCTTTCTTT. The encoded protein is CATTWGPALNTEAFF.

The V and J genes are TRBV19 and TRBJ1-5; 10 positions agree with TRBD1. This CDR3 has 15 amino acids. Germline CDR1 and CDR2: LNHDA and SQIVND (reference sequence). V gave up 3 bases and J gave up 1 base; unmatched junction bases: 0. CDR3 in amino acids: CASSMGQGSNQPQHF. The CDR3 nucleotides are TGTGCCAGTAGTATGGGACAGGGGAGCAATCAGCCCCAGCATTTT.

CDR3 sequence reads: CASSQGQGYGYTF. The CDR3 DNA reads as TGCGCCAGCAGCCAGGGACAGGGATATGGCTACACCTTC. V gene TRBV4-3 combines with J gene TRBJ1-2, with 9 positions matching TRBD1. This CDR3 has 13 amino acids. Germline V CDR1 and CDR2: LGHNA, YSLEER. Trimming removed 3 bases from V and 5 bases from J; junction bases left unmatched: 1.

The rearrangement joins TRBV6-2 or TRBV6-3 to TRBJ1-1; 8 nucleotides align to TRBD1. CDR3 size: 15 residues. Losses at the gene ends were 5 bases for V and 1 base for J; bases not matched to a gene: 6. Germline CDR1 is MNHEY and CDR2 is SVGEGT. CDR3 DNA sequence: TGTGCCAGCAGTAACCTCGACAGGGGGAACACTGAAGCTTTCTTT. Its translation: CASSNLDRGNTEAFF.

The gene calls are TRBV7-9 and TRBJ2-7, with D perhaps matching TRBD1 (6 bases). CDR1 is SEHNR and CDR2 is FQNEAQ in the germline V gene (reference sequence). Trimming left V 5 bases short and J 4 bases short, with 15 bases between. CDR3 length: 14 residues. DNA for the CDR3: TGTGCCAGCAGCCCAAATTGGGGGCAGTACGAGCAGTACTTC. It specifies CASSPNWGQYEQYF.

The chain is built from TRBV7-3 and TRBJ2-6, with TRBD1 matching over 7 bases. In germline, CDR1 is SGHTA, CDR2 FQGTGA. The CDR3 loop spans 17 amino acids. V lost 1 base and J lost 0; bases outside the gene matches: 3. The CDR3 nucleotides read TGTGCCAGCAGCTTAATACCAGGGGGCTCTGGGGCCAACGTCCTGACTTTC. This encodes CASSLIPGGSGANVLTF.

The chain links TRBV7-3 to TRBJ2-5; D is perhaps TRBD2 (6 bases). CDR1 is SGHTA and CDR2 is FQGTGA in the germline V gene. The CDR3 has 15 residues. V dropped 5 bases and J dropped 4 bases, with 17 bases sitting between them. CDR3 in DNA: TGTGCCAGCAGCGCCTCCGGTGGTAGCGGAGAGACCCAGTACTTC. Translated, it gives CASSASGGSGETQYF.

At least ten counts were recorded for this clone. V usage is TRBV14 and J usage is TRBJ2-7, with 7 bases that match TRBD1. The CDR3 contains 14 residues. The V and J ends lost 4 bases and 3 bases, in that order; junction bases with no gene match: 6. CDR1 and CDR2 from the germline V gene are SGHDN and FVKESK. The CDR3 DNA follows: TGTGCCAGCAGCCCCGGGACAGTCAACTACGAGCAGTACTTC. Translation: CASSPGTVNYEQYF. The full variable domain, its missing parts supplied by reference TRBV14 and TRBJ2-7, is EAGVTQFPSHSVIEKGQTVTLRCDPISGHDNLYWYRRVMGKEIKFLLHFVKESKQDESGMPNNRFLAERTGGTYSTLKVQPAELEDSGVYFCASSPGTVNYEQYFGPGTRLTVT.

Here the CDR3 DNA reads TGTGCCAGCAGCCCGCGCCCGGGACTAGCGGGGGGGGTAGAGCAGTTCTTC. Its protein product is CASSPRPGLAGGVEQFF. The chain recombines TRBV9 with TRBJ2-1; 16 positions match TRBD2. CDR3 length: 17 amino acids. J gave up 10 bases and V 4 bases, and 11 bases lay outside the gene matches. Germline loops: CDR1 SGDLS, CDR2 YYNGEE.

This clone was observed many times. The chain is built from TRBV24-1 and TRBJ2-7; 8 positions match TRBD1. Unmatched junction bases numbered 5, after V lost 3 bases and J lost 5 bases. The CDR3 spans 14 residues. CDR1 is KGHDR and CDR2 is SFDVKD in the germline V gene. This chain's CDR3 is CATSDPGGFDEQYF. The CDR3 DNA follows: TGTGCCACCAGTGATCCAGGGGGCTTCGACGAGCAGTACTTC.

The chain carries TRBV6-5 and TRBJ2-5, with 7 positions matching TRBD1. Germline-derived CDR1 and CDR2 are MNHEY and SVGAGI. This CDR3 region has 14 residues. V gave up 8 bases and J gave up 3 bases; unmatched junction bases: 9. CDR3 in DNA: TGTGCCAGCTCTGAGACAGGGATGGAAGAGACCCAGTACTTC. Its protein is CASSETGMEETQYF.

The CDR3 nucleotides are TGTGCCAGCAGTCCCATGGGGGCGGGGGCCTACAATGAGCAGTTCTTC. It specifies CASSPMGAGAYNEQFF. This sequence joins TRBV3-1 (or the pseudogene TRBV3-2) and TRBJ2-1, with D possibly TRBD2 on 7 matching bases. Trimming removed 6 bases from V and 2 bases from J, with 17 bases in between. Looked up from germline, CDR1 is LGHDT and CDR2 is YNNKEL (reference sequence). CDR3 length: 16 residues.

The CDR3 bases are TGTGCCAGCAGCCGGGACTTCTATGGCTACACCTTC. It translates to CASSRDFYGYTF. The chain couples TRBV12-3 or TRBV12-4 to TRBJ1-2; possible D gene TRBD1, 5 bases. V was cut by 6 bases and J by 4 bases, with 9 bases left in between. The CDR3 consists of 12 residues.

This clone was found once. The J gene is TRBJ1-1, the V gene TRBV19; TRBD1 might be the D (5 bases). V shed 5 bases and J shed 0 bases, with 16 bases lying between them. The CDR3 consists of 16 residues. Germline assignment: CDR1 LNHDA and CDR2 SQIVND (reference sequence). The CDR3 DNA is TGTGCCAGTAGTCTCGCCGGGGGGAGGTTGAACACTGAAGCTTTCTTT. Translated, it gives CASSLAGGRLNTEAFF. The full variable domain, completed using reference TRBV19 and TRBJ1-1, is DGGITQSPKYLFRKEGQNVTLSCEQNLNHDAMYWYRQDPGQGLRLIYYSQIVNDFQKGDIAEGYSVSREKKESFPLTVTSAQKNPTAFYLCASSLAGGRLNTEAFFGQGTRLTVV.

V gene TRBV23-1 combines with J gene TRBJ2-5; 9 bases map to TRBD1. TRBV23-1 belongs to the ORF category, with a function that is uncertain. The V and J ends lost 3 bases and 2 bases, in that order; junction bases with no gene match: 10. This CDR3 is 17 amino acids long. CDR3 coding DNA: TGCGCCAGCAGTCACGGCCGGGACAGGGAGTATCAAGAGACCCAGTACTTC. As protein: CASSHGRDREYQETQYF.

The gene calls are TRBV28 and TRBJ2-5; 8 nucleotides align to TRBD1. The CDR3 extends over 13 amino acids. CDR1 MDHEN and CDR2 SYDVKM come from the germline V gene. Unmatched junction bases numbered 1, after V lost 6 bases and J lost 1 base. The CDR3 region has the DNA TGTGCCAGCAGAACAGGGGGCCAAGAGACCCAGTACTTC. This translates into CASRTGGQETQYF.

The CDR3 nucleotides are TGTGCCTGGACGCCGGGACTAGATGGTCTCCCCTCCTACAATGAGCAGTTCTTC. This gives the protein CAWTPGLDGLPSYNEQFF. This chain connects TRBV30 to TRBJ2-1; 8 nucleotides line up with TRBD2. This CDR3 spans 18 amino acids. The germline V gene encodes CDR1 GTSNPN and CDR2 SVGIG (reference sequence). J was trimmed by 0 bases and V by 4 bases; bases with no gene match: 14.

The V call is TRBV30, the J call TRBJ2-7; 8 bases line up with TRBD1. CDR3 length: 14 residues. Germline CDR1 and CDR2: GTSNPN and SVGIG (reference sequence). V lost 0 bases to trimming and J lost 5 bases; unmatched junction nucleotides: 6. CDR3 loop: CAWSVGTGRNEQYF. Here the CDR3 DNA reads TGTGCCTGGAGTGTTGGGACAGGTCGTAACGAGCAGTACTTC.

The V and J genes are TRBV6-6 and TRBJ1-6; possibly TRBD1 for D (5 bases). The CDR3 runs to 15 residues. Trimming took off 5 bases at V and 10 bases at J, with 18 bases between the two ends. From germline, CDR1 is MNHNY and CDR2 SVGAGI (reference sequence). The CDR3 DNA is TGTGCCAGCAGTCCGGGACTGGCGATCCGGTCACCCCTCCACTTT. It specifies CASSPGLAIRSPLHF.

The chain employs TRBV4-1 and TRBJ2-5, with D tentatively TRBD1 (7 bases). In germline, CDR1 is MGHRA, CDR2 YSYEKL. Trimming removed 4 bases from V and 7 bases from J, with 22 bases in between. There are 16 residues in the CDR3. CDR3 protein: CASSPGRARGAGTQYF. The CDR3 DNA sequence: TGCGCCAGCAGCCCGGGGAGAGCCAGGGGGGCCGGGACCCAGTACTTC.

The chain links TRBV7-2 to TRBJ2-1; D is undetermined. Trimming pared 5 bases from V and 0 bases from J, leaving 20 bases between. This CDR3 has 18 amino acids. Per the germline V gene, CDR1 is SGHTA and CDR2 is FQGNSA. CDR3 in DNA: TGTGCCAGCAGCCCAAGGTCTGGCAGGCTTTACTCCTACAATGAGCAGTTCTTC. Translation: CASSPRSGRLYSYNEQFF.

The rearrangement links TRBV5-1 to TRBJ2-7; 8 bases are a match to TRBD2. In germline, CDR1 is SGHRS, CDR2 YFSETQ. V lost 4 bases to trimming and J lost 9 bases; unmatched junction nucleotides: 15. This CDR3 is 15 amino acids long. The CDR3 spells CASSIEGTRNEGQYF. Here the CDR3 DNA reads TGCGCCAGCAGCATCGAAGGGACTAGAAACGAGGGGCAGTACTTC.